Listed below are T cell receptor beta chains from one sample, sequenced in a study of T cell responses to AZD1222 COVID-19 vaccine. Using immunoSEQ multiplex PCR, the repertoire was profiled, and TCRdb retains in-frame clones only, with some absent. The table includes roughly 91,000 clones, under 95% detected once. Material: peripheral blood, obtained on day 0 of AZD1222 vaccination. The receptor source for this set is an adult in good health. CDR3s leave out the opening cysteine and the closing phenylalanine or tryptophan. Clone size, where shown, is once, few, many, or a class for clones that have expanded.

cdr3_aa: SVEDLAGLKNEQF; clone_size: once; v_call: TRBV29-1; j_call: TRBJ2-1
cdr3_aa: ASSYAANTEAF; clone_size: -; v_call: TRBV5-1; j_call: TRBJ1-1
cdr3_aa: ASSLGNSGNTIY; clone_size: -; v_call: TRBV13; j_call: TRBJ1-3
cdr3_aa: ASSIVGRGEQY; clone_size: -; v_call: TRBV19; j_call: TRBJ2-7
cdr3_aa: ASSQEGGNTEAF; clone_size: -; v_call: TRBV3-1/TRBV3-2; j_call: TRBJ1-1
cdr3_aa: ATSRDLHDNQPQH; clone_size: -; v_call: TRBV15; j_call: TRBJ1-5
cdr3_aa: ASKGGNSNQPQH; clone_size: -; v_call: TRBV28; j_call: TRBJ1-5
cdr3_aa: SVEGQTDTQY; clone_size: -; v_call: TRBV29-1; j_call: TRBJ2-3
cdr3_aa: ASSPLADSYEQY; clone_size: -; v_call: TRBV6-5; j_call: TRBJ2-7
cdr3_aa: ASSLDSYGYT; clone_size: -; v_call: TRBV5-1; j_call: TRBJ1-2